Listed below are T cell receptor beta chains from one sample, sequenced in a study of cytomegalovirus exposure and HLA in healthy donors. Only in-frame clones appear in the TCRdb table, and some are missing; sequencing was by immunoSEQ multiplex PCR. The sample includes over 70,000 clones, around 81% seen only once; the top ten take around 2%. Sequencing used PBMCs. These receptors came from a man between 18 and 35 years old in good health and CMV-seronegative. Both conserved end residues are trimmed from each CDR3. Fields, in order: J gene, V gene, CDR3 protein.

J gene: TRBJ1-4
V gene: TRBV6-1
CDR3 protein: ASSGDNRPNEKLF

J gene: TRBJ1-2
V gene: TRBV7-9
CDR3 protein: ASSLPRADRRGYT

J gene: TRBJ1-6
V gene: TRBV9
CDR3 protein: ASSPSGTGNSPLH

J gene: TRBJ1-4
V gene: TRBV28
CDR3 protein: ASGGDANEKLF

J gene: TRBJ2-4
V gene: TRBV7-9
CDR3 protein: SSSPDRASGIQY

J gene: TRBJ2-1
V gene: TRBV4-2
CDR3 protein: ASSLNRGSYNEQF

J gene: TRBJ2-7
V gene: TRBV27
CDR3 protein: ASSFRGGNPYEQY

J gene: TRBJ1-2
V gene: TRBV10-3
CDR3 protein: AIRRGSYGYT

J gene: TRBJ1-4
V gene: TRBV7-9
CDR3 protein: ASTPGQGNEKLF

J gene: TRBJ2-3
V gene: TRBV19
CDR3 protein: ASSIDRATDTQY

J gene: TRBJ1-1
V gene: TRBV5-6
CDR3 protein: ASRNGGNMNTEAF

J gene: TRBJ2-5
V gene: TRBV10-3
CDR3 protein: ATLADLYQETQY

J gene: TRBJ2-1
V gene: TRBV6-1
CDR3 protein: ASSGLDLGGGEQF

J gene: TRBJ1-2
V gene: TRBV4-1
CDR3 protein: ASSQPRQTYGYT

J gene: TRBJ1-2
V gene: TRBV10-3
CDR3 protein: AKRPGLPYYGYT

J gene: TRBJ2-7
V gene: TRBV19
CDR3 protein: ASSIARGAYEQY

J gene: TRBJ1-2
V gene: TRBV7-8
CDR3 protein: ASSFGDGYT

J gene: TRBJ2-7
V gene: TRBV5-6
CDR3 protein: ASSLRDRRYEQY

J gene: TRBJ2-5
V gene: TRBV2
CDR3 protein: ASSEDSGDRETQY

J gene: TRBJ2-7
V gene: TRBV6-5
CDR3 protein: ASSTGAGVEQY

J gene: TRBJ1-3
V gene: TRBV5-1
CDR3 protein: ASSSPGQSGNTIY

J gene: TRBJ2-2
V gene: TRBV25-1
CDR3 protein: ASSVTSTGELF

J gene: TRBJ1-5
V gene: TRBV18
CDR3 protein: ASSPSQEQPQH

J gene: TRBJ1-5
V gene: TRBV10-3
CDR3 protein: AISDTSNQPQH

J gene: TRBJ2-1
V gene: TRBV6-5
CDR3 protein: ASSSRLANEQF

J gene: TRBJ2-7
V gene: TRBV10-3
CDR3 protein: AISEFSGQTYEQY

J gene: .
V gene: TRBV6-5
CDR3 protein: ASSTDRATSYEQY

J gene: TRBJ2-3
V gene: TRBV15
CDR3 protein: ATSPRQPGRDTQY

J gene: TRBJ1-1
V gene: TRBV5-4
CDR3 protein: ASSLVGSYAEAF